These 9 T cell receptor beta chains share one sample of origin, sequenced in a study of T-cell reconstitution after alpha-beta-depleted transplantation in children. TCRbeta library preparation incorporated unique molecular identifiers. TCRdb re-called the PCR reads with MiXCR, one entry per CDR3 protein. The sample contains 600,000 to 700,000 distinct CDR3 sequences, approximately 15% of which appear only once. The specimen comprised PBMCs from the stem cell graft donor, sampled from the stem cell graft. These receptors were collected from a human donor who donated a stem cell graft to a child with acute myeloid leukemia.

This clonotype has a count of ten or more. The rearrangement joins TRBV20-1 to TRBJ2-5; D gene ambiguous. V lost 7 bases and J 5 bases, leaving 11 bases between the germline ends. Germline V gene data show CDR1 as DFQATT and CDR2 as SNEGSKA (reference sequence). This CDR3 is 11 amino acids long. The CDR3 DNA is TGCAGTGTCCCTCTGGGGGAGACCCAGTACTTC. Amino acid sequence: CSVPLGETQYF.

About this clonotype: This may arise from a read error, as a much more abundant clone is one base away. The V call is TRBV20-1, the J call TRBJ2-4; 11 bases are shared with TRBD2. CDR3 length: 16 amino acids. Per the germline V gene, CDR1 is DFQATT and CDR2 is SNEGSKA (reference sequence). DNA for the CDR3: TGCTGTGCTTTCCCTATCGTTAGCGGGGGGGTAAACATTCAGTACTTC. Protein sequence: CCAFPIVSGGVNIQYF.

Turning to this clonotype: It may be a read error: a sequence one base away is much more abundant. The gene calls are TRBV7-2 and TRBJ2-1, with 8 bases fitting TRBD1. This CDR3 is built from 15 residues. The V gene's germline CDR1 is SGHTA and CDR2 FQGNSA. Here the CDR3 reads CASSFDRGSYHEQFF. Here the CDR3 DNA reads TGTGCCAGCAGCTTCGACAGGGGCTCCTACCATGAGCAGTTCTTC. The whole variable domain, remainder taken from reference TRBV7-2 and TRBJ2-1, is GAGVSQSPSNKVTEKGKDVELRCDPISGHTALYWYRQSLGQGLEFLIYFQGNSAPDKSGLPSDRFSAERTGGSVSTLTIQRTQQEDSAVYLCASSFDRGSYHEQFFGPGTRLTVL.

The chain is built from TRBV12-2 and TRBJ2-7. TRBV12-2 is an annotated pseudogene. The CDR3 extends over 12 amino acids. The CDR3 loop is CASRLGVYEQYF. The CDR3 region has the DNA TGTGCAAGTCGCTTAGGGGTGTACGAGCAGTACTTC.

This chain uses TRBV28 with TRBJ2-2, with TRBD1 matching 8 bases. Germline V gene sequence: CDR1 MDHEN, CDR2 SYDVKM. This CDR3 region has 15 residues. Trimming at V came to 3 bases and at J to 5 bases, leaving 5 bases not matched to a gene. This chain's CDR3 is CASSLQGALTGELFF. CDR3 nucleotide sequence: TGTGCCAGCAGTTTGCAGGGGGCGCTAACCGGGGAGCTGTTTTTT.

This clonotype was observed a few times. The gene calls are TRBV12-3 or TRBV12-4 and TRBJ1-6; no firm D call. CDR3 length equals 13 residues. V lost 8 bases and J lost 7, with 12 bases in between. CDR3 coding DNA: TGTGCCAGCGCCTCTGCGGGAAATTCACCCCTCCACTTT. Translated: CASASAGNSPLHF.

This clonotype was observed at least ten times. This sequence joins TRBV9 and TRBJ2-1; D may correspond to TRBD1 or TRBD2 (6 bases each). This CDR3 region has 13 residues. The V gene's germline CDR1 is SGDLS and CDR2 YYNGEE. V was pared by 4 bases and J by 13 bases, with 18 bases between. CDR3 amino acids: CASSPGDTKDQFF. The CDR3 coding sequence is TGTGCCAGCAGCCCGGGGGACACAAAGGATCAGTTCTTC. The variable domain in full, completed from reference TRBV9 and TRBJ2-1, reads DSGVTQTPKHLITATGQRVTLRCSPRSGDLSVYWYQQSLDQGLQFLIQYYNGEERAKGNILERFSAQQFPDLHSELNLSSLELGDSALYFCASSPGDTKDQFFGPGTRLTVL.

The J gene is TRBJ1-6, the V gene TRBV7-9; weak D call: TRBD1 (5 bases). V shed 1 base and J shed 1 base, with 11 bases lying between them. CDR3 size: 17 residues. Germline-derived CDR1 and CDR2 are SEHNR and FQNEAQ (reference sequence). Written as DNA, the CDR3 is TGTGCCAGCAGCTTAGGGCCCAGGGATTCCTATAATTCACCCCTCCACTTT. Residues: CASSLGPRDSYNSPLHF.

The rearrangement joins TRBV7-2 to TRBJ2-5; TRBD2 matches 8 bases. The CDR3 spans 15 residues. Per germline, CDR1 SGHTA and CDR2 FQGNSA. The ends lost 3 bases at V and 4 bases at J; junction bases unmatched: 7. CDR3 residues: CASSLPSGGGETQYF. The CDR3 nucleotides are TGTGCCAGCAGCTTGCCCAGCGGGGGCGGAGAGACCCAGTACTTC.